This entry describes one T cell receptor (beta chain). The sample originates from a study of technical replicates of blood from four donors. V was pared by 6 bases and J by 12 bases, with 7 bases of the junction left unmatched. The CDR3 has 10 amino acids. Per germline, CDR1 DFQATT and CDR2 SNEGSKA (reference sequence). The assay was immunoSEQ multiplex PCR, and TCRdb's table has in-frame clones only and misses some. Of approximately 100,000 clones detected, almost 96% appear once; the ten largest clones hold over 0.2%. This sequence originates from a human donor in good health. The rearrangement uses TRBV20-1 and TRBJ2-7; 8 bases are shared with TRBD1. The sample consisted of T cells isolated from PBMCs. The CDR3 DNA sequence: TGCAGTGCGTCAGGGGGCGAGGTGTACTTC. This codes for CSASGGEVYF.